The sequence of this TCR beta chain was determined in a study of type 1 regulatory T cells. Study-wide context: This in vitro CD4 product, T-allo10, is enriched for Tr1 cells and alloantigen-specific.

Graft donor-derived T-allo10 cells were described as host-alloantigen-specific, anergic, and alloantigen-specifically suppressive. To note about this clonotype: Its antigen is not known.

In TCRdb, the reads were re-called with MiXCR into one record per CDR3 protein. Found here are 25,000 or so distinct CDR3 sequences, over 55% of them singletons; the top ten hold approximately 14%. Trimming removed 5 bases at V and 3 bases at J, with 10 bases between. Germline values: CDR1 MNHEY, CDR2 SVGAGI. This CDR3 is built from 13 residues. The chain joins TRBV6-5 to TRBJ1-2; D unclear. The clonotype originates from a human donor in good health. The specimen sequenced was cultured T cells, either the whole culture or a sorted T cell fraction (not recorded which). Specified subset: Tr1-enriched cell product generated in vitro against host alloantigens. For the CDR3, the DNA is TGTGCCAGCAGTGAATCCCACTACTATGGCTACACCTTC. The encoded protein is CASSESHYYGYTF.